This T cell receptor (beta chain) was retrieved from a study of immune cell composition in non-small cell lung cancer. Study-wide results and limits: Lung squamous cell carcinoma tumours had significantly higher top 10 clone scores and productive clonality than lung adenocarcinoma. Squamous carcinomas (75%) more often had tumour-associated clones >0.5% than adenocarcinomas (33%). No significant correlation existed between pack-years smoked and tumour clonality. Adenocarcinomas with higher top tumour-associated clone frequency had more reactive TILs.

Data came from immunoSEQ multiplex PCR; TCRdb stores just in-frame clones and leaves some out. The sample holds about 2,100 clones, 70% to 80% seen once. There are 13 residues in the CDR3. V shed 5 bases and J shed 6 bases, with 13 bases lying between them. CDR1 is LNHDA, CDR2 SQIVND, per germline (reference sequence). Worth noting for this clone: The antigen is not known.

The sequencing input was lung tumor tissue. The chain employs TRBV19 and TRBJ1-1; no definite D call. The receptor's source is a human donor with non-small cell lung cancer. CDR3 amino acids: CASSPPGNAEAFF. For the CDR3, the DNA is TGTGCCAGTAGTCCCCCCGGTAATGCTGAAGCTTTCTTT. The full variable domain, rest sourced from reference TRBV19 and TRBJ1-1, is DGGITQSPKYLFRKEGQNVTLSCEQNLNHDAMYWYRQDPGQGLRLIYYSQIVNDFQKGDIAEGYSVSREKKESFPLTVTSAQKNPTAFYLCASSPPGNAEAFFGQGTRLTVV.